This T cell receptor (beta chain) derives from a study of cytomegalovirus exposure and HLA in healthy donors. The PCR ran on 60 Vbeta and 13 Jbeta primers. The assay was immunoSEQ multiplex PCR, and TCRdb's table has in-frame clones only and misses some. Among some 140,000 clones listed, roughly 80% were seen once. Germline CDR1 is SNHLY and CDR2 is FYNNEI. The length of the CDR3 is 17 residues. After removal of 6 bases from V and 0 bases from J, the junction contained 4 bases not matched to a gene. This clone appeared a few times. This sequence joins TRBV2 and TRBJ2-6, with 11 bases that match TRBD1. Sequenced sample: PBMCs. The clonotype was recovered from a middle-aged woman in good health and CMV-seronegative. The CDR3 DNA reads TGTGCCAGCAGGGACAGGGGGCGAGTCTCTGGGGCCAACGTCCTGACTTTC. Its translation: CASRDRGRVSGANVLTF.